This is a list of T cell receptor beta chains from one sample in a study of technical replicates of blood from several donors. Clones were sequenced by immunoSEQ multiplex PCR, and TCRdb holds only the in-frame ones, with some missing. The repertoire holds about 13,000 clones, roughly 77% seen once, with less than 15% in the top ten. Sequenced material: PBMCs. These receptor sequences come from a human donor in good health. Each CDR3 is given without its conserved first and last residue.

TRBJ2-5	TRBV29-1	SARTIQETQY
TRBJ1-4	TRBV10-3	AISGPGQPLKPEKLF
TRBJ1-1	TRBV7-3	ASSVGPDTEAF
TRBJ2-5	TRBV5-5	ASSLAQGRETQY
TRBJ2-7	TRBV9	ASSVSPGLAYEQY
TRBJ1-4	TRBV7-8	ASSLGQAEGEKLF
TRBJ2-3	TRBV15	ATSQRDRGEYTQY
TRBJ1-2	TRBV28	ASSGGGNYGYT
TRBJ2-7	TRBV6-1	ASSPYRTSVEQY
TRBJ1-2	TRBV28	ASSNPGVGGVYGYT
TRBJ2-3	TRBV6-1	ASSEGVGVLNTQY
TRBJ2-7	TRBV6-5	ASSYSQSYEQY
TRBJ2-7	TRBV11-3	ASSLDGTAKDEQY
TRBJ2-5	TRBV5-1	ASSLAGQGTGETQY
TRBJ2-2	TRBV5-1	ASSLGLITGELF
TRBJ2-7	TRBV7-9	ASSSRQNYEQY
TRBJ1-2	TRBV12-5	ASGLGGQGADGYT
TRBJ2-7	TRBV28	ASRTGNINEQY
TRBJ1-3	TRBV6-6	ASREQTGAGNTIY
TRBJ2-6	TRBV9	ASSVVSGASGANVLT
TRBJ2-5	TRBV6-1	ASSDRLAGGPGETQY
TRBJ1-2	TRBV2	ASSEEGGASYGYT
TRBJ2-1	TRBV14	ASSLRTSGRASDEQF
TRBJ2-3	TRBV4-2	ASSQQETSSGRPDTQY
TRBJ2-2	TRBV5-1	ASTNGQGNTGELF
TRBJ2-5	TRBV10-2	ASTPTPGQGEQETQY
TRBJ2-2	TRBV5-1	ASSLVTGNVGGELF
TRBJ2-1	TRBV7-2	ASSFGQGGSGEQF
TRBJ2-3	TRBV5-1	ASSLTPISTDTQY
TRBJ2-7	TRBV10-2	ASSDPRWAYEQY
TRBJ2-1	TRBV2	ASSDVRGISEQF
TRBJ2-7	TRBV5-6	ASSWLGTSGSGEQY
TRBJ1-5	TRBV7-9	ASSLTGNGQPQH
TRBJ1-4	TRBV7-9	ASSADGDFEKLF
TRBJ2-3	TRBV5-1	ASSSRGSGSATDTQY
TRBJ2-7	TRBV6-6	ASSKQGPLGEQY
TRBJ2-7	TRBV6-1	ASRDRGATYEQY
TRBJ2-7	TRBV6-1	ASSSSGVGYEQY
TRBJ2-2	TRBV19	ASRRDRNTGELF
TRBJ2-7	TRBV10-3	AIGTSGGLAFEQY
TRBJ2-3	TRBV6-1	ASSARADRGWSTDTQY
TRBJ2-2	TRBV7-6	ASSLVAGQNTGELF